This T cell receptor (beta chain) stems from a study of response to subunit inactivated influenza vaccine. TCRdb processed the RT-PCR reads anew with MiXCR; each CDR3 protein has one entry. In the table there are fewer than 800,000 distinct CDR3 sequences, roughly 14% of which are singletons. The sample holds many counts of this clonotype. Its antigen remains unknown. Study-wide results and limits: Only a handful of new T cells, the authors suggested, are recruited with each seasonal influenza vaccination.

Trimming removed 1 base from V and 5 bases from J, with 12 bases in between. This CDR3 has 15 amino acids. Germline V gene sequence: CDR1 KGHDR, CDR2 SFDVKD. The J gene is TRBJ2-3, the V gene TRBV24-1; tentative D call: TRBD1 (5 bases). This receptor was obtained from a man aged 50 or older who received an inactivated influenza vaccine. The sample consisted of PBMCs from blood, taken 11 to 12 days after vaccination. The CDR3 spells CATSDLVAGKDTQYF. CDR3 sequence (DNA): TGTGCCACCAGTGATTTAGTGGCAGGGAAAGATACGCAGTATTTT.